These 10 T cell receptor beta chains originate from one sample sequenced in a study of T cells in Graves' hyperthyroidism and ophthalmopathy. TCR beta CDR3 region amplification was performed from RNA transcripts. Carried out on the TCR CDR3, a first-round RT-PCR used the HTBI primer set. TCRdb called the multiplex PCR reads again in MiXCR, with one record for every CDR3 protein. Altogether hundreds of thousands of distinct CDR3 sequences are present, over 35% being singletons, with the ten largest covering about a third. The sequenced sample consisted of blood. Receptor source: a middle-aged woman with Graves' hyperthyroidism.

This clonotype showed up just a few times. The chain's CDR3 is CASSQATAYSNQPQHF. In DNA form, the CDR3 reads TGCGCCAGCAGCCAAGCGACAGCTTATAGCAATCAGCCCCAGCATTTT. The J gene is TRBJ1-5, the V gene TRBV4-1; TRBD1 might be the D (5 bases). Germline CDR1 is MGHRA and CDR2 is YSYEKL. Deletions cut 1 base from V and 0 bases from J, with 10 bases between. The CDR3 contains 16 residues.

V and J are TRBV4-3 and TRBJ2-6; D may be TRBD2 (6 bases). Germline lookup yields CDR1 LGHNA and CDR2 YSLEER. This CDR3 contains 16 residues. Trimming pared 0 bases from V and 2 bases from J, leaving 8 bases between. The CDR3 region has the DNA TGCGCCAGCAGCCAAGACGCGGGGACTGGGGCCAACGTCCTGACTTTC. Amino acids: CASSQDAGTGANVLTF.

The chain uses TRBV7-2 and TRBJ2-6; D possibly corresponds to TRBD2 (6 bases). The CDR3 has 17 amino acids. Trimming took 1 base from V and 0 from J, leaving 10 bases between them. Germline loops: CDR1 SGHTA, CDR2 FQGNSA. The CDR3 region is CASSLVGGSSGANVLTF. CDR3 sequence (DNA): TGTGCCAGCAGCTTAGTCGGGGGAAGCTCTGGGGCCAACGTCCTGACTTTC.

The rearrangement uses TRBV2 and TRBJ1-1; D may be TRBD1 (6 bases). The ends were cut back, 10 bases at V and 3 bases at J, with 21 bases in the middle. Germline V lookup: CDR1 SNHLY, CDR2 FYNNEI. This CDR3 region has 15 residues. In nucleotides, the CDR3 is TGTGCCACTCGTTGGGGGCAAACTTTGCACACTGAAGCTTTCTTT. Translated: CATRWGQTLHTEAFF.

J is TRBJ2-2 and V is TRBV7-2; possibly TRBD1 for D (5 bases). Trimming stripped 5 bases from V and 3 bases from J, with 16 bases between. Germline-derived CDR1 and CDR2 are SGHTA and FQGNSA. The CDR3 spans 16 residues. For the CDR3, the DNA is TGTGCCAGCAGCCCACAGGACACTTTTCACACCGGGGAGCTGTTTTTT. Translated: CASSPQDTFHTGELFF.

This chain links TRBV10-3 with TRBJ2-1, with D hard to call. The CDR3 totals 11 residues. Germline V lookup: CDR1 ENHRY, CDR2 SYGVKD. V was cut by 7 bases and J by 9 bases, with 10 bases left in between. The CDR3 spells CAINVNGEQFF. The CDR3 DNA reads as TGTGCCATCAACGTTAACGGTGAGCAGTTCTTC.

This clonotype was counted at least ten times. The chain links TRBV5-8 to TRBJ1-2; D perhaps matches TRBD1 (5 bases). The CDR3 spans 13 residues. V lost 3 bases to trimming and J lost 2 bases, with 8 bases between them. CDR1 and CDR2 (germline): SGHTS, YDEGEE. DNA for the CDR3: TGTGCCAGCAGCTGGGGCGAGAACTATGGCTACACCTTC. This codes for CASSWGENYGYTF.

Regarding this clonotype: This clone may be a read error of a much larger clone one base away. J is TRBJ2-7 and V is TRBV7-2; weak D call: TRBD2 (6 bases). V lost 1 base, J lost 6 bases, and 19 bases lay in between. The CDR3 spans 16 residues. Germline-derived CDR1 and CDR2 are SGHTA and FQGNSA. This CDR3 is CASSLGAGTVDCEQYF. CDR3 nucleotide sequence: TGTGCCAGCAGCTTAGGGGCGGGGACTGTGGACTGCGAGCAGTACTTC.

J is TRBJ1-5 and V is TRBV4-3; no reliable D call. Looked up from germline, CDR1 is LGHNA and CDR2 is YSLEER. The CDR3 has 17 amino acids. The ends were cut back, 1 base at V and 0 bases at J, with 13 bases in the middle. This CDR3 is CASSQVQLIYSNQPQHF. CDR3 coding DNA: TGCGCCAGCAGCCAAGTTCAACTGATATATAGCAATCAGCCCCAGCATTTT.

Comment on this clonotype: This sequence may be a read error, since a much larger clone differs from it by one base. V and J are TRBV14 and TRBJ1-2; D gene uncertain. This CDR3 has 13 residues. Trimming stripped 5 bases from V and 8 bases from J, with 15 bases between. Germline values: CDR1 SGHDN, CDR2 FVKESK. The CDR3 region has the DNA TGTGCCAGCAGCTCCACATATGATCGGGGCTACACCTTC. Its translation is CASSSTYDRGYTF.